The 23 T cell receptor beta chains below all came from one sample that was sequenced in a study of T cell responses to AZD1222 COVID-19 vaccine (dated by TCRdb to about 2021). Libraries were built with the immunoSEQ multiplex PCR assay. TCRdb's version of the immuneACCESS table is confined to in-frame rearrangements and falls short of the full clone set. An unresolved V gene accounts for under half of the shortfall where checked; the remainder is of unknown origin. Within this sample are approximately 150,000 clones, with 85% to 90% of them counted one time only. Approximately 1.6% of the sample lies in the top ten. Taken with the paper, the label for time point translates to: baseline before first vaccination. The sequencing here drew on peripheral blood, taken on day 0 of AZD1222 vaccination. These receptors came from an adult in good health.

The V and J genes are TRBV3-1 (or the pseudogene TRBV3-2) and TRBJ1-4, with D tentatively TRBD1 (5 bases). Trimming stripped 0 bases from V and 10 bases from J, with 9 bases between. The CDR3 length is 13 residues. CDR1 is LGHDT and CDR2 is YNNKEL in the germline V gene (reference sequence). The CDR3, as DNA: TGTGCCAGCAGCCAAGAGGGGGTTGGAAAACTGTTTTTT. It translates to CASSQEGVGKLFF.

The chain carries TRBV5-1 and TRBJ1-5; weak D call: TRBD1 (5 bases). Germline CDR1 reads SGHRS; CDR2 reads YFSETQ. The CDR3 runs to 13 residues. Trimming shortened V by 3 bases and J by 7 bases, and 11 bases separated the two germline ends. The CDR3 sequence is CASSSGPRQPQHF. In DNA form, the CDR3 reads TGCGCCAGCAGCTCGGGACCGAGGCAGCCCCAGCATTTT. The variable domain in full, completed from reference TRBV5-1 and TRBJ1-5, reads KAGVTQTPRYLIKTRGQQVTLSCSPISGHRSVSWYQQTPGQGLQFLFEYFSETQRNKGNFPGRFSGRQFSNSRSEMNVSTLELGDSALYLCASSSGPRQPQHFGDGTRLSIL.

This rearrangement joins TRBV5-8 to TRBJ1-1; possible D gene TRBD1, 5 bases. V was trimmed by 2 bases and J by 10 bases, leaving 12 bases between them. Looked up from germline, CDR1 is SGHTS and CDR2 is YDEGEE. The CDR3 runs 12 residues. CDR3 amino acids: CASSLSGLAAFF. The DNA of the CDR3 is TGTGCCAGCAGCTTATCAGGGTTAGCAGCTTTCTTT.

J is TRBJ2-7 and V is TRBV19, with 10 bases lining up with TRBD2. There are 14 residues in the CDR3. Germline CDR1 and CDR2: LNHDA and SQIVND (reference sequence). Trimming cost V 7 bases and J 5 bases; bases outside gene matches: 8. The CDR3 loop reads CASTSGLASHEQYF. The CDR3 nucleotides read TGTGCCAGTACCTCGGGACTAGCGAGCCACGAGCAGTACTTC.

The CDR3 bases are TGTGCCAGCAGTTTTGGGGGGGCTCGATCACCCCTCCACTTT. Its protein product is CASSFGGARSPLHF. The chain is built from TRBV28 and TRBJ1-6; a weak D match, TRBD1 (6 bases). V was trimmed by 3 bases and J by 10 bases, leaving 13 bases between them. Germline lookup yields CDR1 MDHEN and CDR2 SYDVKM. There are 14 residues in the CDR3.

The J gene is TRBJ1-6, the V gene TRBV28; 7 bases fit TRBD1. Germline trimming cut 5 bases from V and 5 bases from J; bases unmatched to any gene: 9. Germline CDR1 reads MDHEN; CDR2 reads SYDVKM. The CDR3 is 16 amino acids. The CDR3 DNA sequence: TGTGCCAGCAGTATTCCGGGACAGTCTAATAATTCACCCCTCCACTTT. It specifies CASSIPGQSNNSPLHF. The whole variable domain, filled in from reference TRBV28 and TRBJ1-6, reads DVKVTQSSRYLVKRTGEKVFLECVQDMDHENMFWYRQDPGLGLRLIYFSYDVKMKEKGDIPEGYSVSREKKERFSLILESASTNQTSMYLCASSIPGQSNNSPLHFGNGTRLTVT.

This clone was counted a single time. The CDR3 here is CASSPQAGGLYNEQFF. The CDR3 DNA reads TGTGCCAGCTCACCACAAGCGGGAGGGTTATACAATGAGCAGTTCTTC. The gene calls are TRBV18 and TRBJ2-1; 10 bases fit TRBD2. CDR1 is KGHSH, CDR2 LQKENI, per germline. The CDR3 runs to 16 residues. V lost 1 base to trimming and J lost 4 bases; unmatched junction nucleotides: 4. Filled out from reference TRBV18 and TRBJ2-1, the complete variable domain reads NAGVMQNPRHLVRRRGQEARLRCSPMKGHSHVYWYRQLPEEGLKFMVYLQKENIIDESGMPKERFSAEFPKEGPSILRIQQVVRGDSAAYFCASSPQAGGLYNEQFFGPGTRLTVL.

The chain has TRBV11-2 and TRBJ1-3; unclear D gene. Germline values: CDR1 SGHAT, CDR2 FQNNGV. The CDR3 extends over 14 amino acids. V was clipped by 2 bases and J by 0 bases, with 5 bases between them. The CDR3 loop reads CASSLSLSGNTIYF. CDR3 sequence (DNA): TGTGCCAGCAGCTTAAGCCTCTCTGGAAACACCATATATTTT.

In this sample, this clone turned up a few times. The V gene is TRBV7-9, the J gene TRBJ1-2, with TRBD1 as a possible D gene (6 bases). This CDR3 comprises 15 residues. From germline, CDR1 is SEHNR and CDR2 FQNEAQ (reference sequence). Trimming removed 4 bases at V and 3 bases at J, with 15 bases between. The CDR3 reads CASSSKTGSDYGYTF. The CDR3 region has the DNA TGTGCCAGCAGCTCCAAGACAGGCTCTGACTATGGCTACACCTTC. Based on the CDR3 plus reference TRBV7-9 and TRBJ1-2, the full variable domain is DTGVSQNPRHKITKRGQNVTFRCDPISEHNRLYWYRQTLGQGPEFLTYFQNEAQLEKSRLLSDRFSAERPKGSFSTLEIQRTEQGDSAMYLCASSSKTGSDYGYTFGSGTRLTVV.

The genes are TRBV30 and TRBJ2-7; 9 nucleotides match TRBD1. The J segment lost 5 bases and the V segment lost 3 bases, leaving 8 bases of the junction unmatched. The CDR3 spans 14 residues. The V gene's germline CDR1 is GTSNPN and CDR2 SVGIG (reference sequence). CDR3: CAWSAGTGSDEQYF. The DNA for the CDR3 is TGTGCCTGGAGCGCCGGGACAGGGTCCGACGAGCAGTACTTC.

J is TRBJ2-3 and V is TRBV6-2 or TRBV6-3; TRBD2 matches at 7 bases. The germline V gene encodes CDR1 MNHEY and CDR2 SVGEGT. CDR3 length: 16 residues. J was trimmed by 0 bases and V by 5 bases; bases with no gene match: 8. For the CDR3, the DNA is TGTGCCAGCAGTACCGTGGGAGCGGGAAGCACAGATACGCAGTATTTT. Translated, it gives CASSTVGAGSTDTQYF.

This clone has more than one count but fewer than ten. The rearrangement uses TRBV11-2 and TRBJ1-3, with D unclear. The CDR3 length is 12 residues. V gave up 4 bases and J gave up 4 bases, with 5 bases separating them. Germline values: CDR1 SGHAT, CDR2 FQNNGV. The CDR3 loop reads CASSSQGNTIYF. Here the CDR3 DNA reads TGTGCCAGCAGCTCACAGGGAAACACCATATATTTT.

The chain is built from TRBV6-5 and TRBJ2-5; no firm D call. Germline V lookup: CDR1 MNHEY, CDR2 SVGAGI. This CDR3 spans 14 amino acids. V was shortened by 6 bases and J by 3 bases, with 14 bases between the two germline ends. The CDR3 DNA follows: TGTGCCAGCAGCCCACGGACCCACAAAGAGACCCAGTACTTC. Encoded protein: CASSPRTHKETQYF.

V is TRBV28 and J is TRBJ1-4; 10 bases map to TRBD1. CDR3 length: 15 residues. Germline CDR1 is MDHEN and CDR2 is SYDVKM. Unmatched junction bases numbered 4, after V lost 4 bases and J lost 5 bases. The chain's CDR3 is CASSSGQGINEKLFF. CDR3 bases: TGTGCCAGCAGTTCGGGACAGGGGATAAATGAAAAACTGTTTTTT.

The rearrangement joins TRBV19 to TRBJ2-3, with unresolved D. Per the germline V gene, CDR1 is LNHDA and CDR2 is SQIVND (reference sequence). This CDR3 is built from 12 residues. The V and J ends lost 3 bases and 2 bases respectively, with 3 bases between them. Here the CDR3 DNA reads TGTGCCAGTAGTATTTCCACAGATACGCAGTATTTT. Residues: CASSISTDTQYF.

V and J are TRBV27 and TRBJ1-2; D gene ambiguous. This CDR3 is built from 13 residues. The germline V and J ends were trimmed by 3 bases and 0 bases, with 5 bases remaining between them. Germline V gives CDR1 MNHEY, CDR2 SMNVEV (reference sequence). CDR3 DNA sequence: TGTGCCAGCAGTTTTCAGTCTAACTATGGCTACACCTTC. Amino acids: CASSFQSNYGYTF.

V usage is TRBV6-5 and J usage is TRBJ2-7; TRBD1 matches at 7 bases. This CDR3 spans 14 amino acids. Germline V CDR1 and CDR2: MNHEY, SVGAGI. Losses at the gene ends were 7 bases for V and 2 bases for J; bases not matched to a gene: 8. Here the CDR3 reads CASTPRQGTYEQYF. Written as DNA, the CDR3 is TGTGCCAGCACGCCGAGACAGGGTACCTACGAGCAGTACTTC.

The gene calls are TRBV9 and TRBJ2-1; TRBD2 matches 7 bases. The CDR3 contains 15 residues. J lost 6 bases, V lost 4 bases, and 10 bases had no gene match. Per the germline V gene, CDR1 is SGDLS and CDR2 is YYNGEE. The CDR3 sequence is CASSSRLAWSNEQFF. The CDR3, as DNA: TGTGCCAGCAGCAGCAGACTAGCTTGGTCCAATGAGCAGTTCTTC.

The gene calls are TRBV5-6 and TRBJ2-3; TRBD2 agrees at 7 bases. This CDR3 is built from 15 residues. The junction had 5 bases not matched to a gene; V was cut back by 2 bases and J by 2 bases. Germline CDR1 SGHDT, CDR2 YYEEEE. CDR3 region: CASSFPAGNTDTQYF. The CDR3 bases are TGTGCCAGCAGCTTCCCAGCGGGGAACACAGATACGCAGTATTTT.

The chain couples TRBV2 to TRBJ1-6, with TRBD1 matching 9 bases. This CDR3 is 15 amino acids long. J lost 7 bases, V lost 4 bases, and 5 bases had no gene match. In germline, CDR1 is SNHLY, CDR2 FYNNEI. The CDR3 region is CASSAGTGSNSPLHF. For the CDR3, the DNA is TGTGCCAGCAGTGCAGGGACAGGGTCGAATTCACCCCTCCACTTT.

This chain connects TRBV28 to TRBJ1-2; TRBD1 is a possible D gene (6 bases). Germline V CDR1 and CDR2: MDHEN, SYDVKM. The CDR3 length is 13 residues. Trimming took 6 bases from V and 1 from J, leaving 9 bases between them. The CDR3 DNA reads TGTGCCAGCAGGGGACAACTTAACTATGGCTACACCTTC. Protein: CASRGQLNYGYTF.

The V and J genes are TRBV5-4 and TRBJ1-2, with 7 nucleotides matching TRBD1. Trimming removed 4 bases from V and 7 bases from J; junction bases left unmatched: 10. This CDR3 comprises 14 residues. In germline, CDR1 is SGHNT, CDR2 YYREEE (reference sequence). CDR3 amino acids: CASSQPGQLFGYTF. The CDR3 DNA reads TGTGCCAGCAGCCAACCGGGACAGCTCTTTGGCTACACCTTC.

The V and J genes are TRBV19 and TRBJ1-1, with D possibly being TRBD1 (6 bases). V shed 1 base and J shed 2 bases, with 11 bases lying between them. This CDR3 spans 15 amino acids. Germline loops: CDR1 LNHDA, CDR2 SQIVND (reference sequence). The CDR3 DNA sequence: TGTGCCAGTAGTATAGGGGACAATGGTAACACTGAAGCTTTCTTT. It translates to CASSIGDNGNTEAFF.